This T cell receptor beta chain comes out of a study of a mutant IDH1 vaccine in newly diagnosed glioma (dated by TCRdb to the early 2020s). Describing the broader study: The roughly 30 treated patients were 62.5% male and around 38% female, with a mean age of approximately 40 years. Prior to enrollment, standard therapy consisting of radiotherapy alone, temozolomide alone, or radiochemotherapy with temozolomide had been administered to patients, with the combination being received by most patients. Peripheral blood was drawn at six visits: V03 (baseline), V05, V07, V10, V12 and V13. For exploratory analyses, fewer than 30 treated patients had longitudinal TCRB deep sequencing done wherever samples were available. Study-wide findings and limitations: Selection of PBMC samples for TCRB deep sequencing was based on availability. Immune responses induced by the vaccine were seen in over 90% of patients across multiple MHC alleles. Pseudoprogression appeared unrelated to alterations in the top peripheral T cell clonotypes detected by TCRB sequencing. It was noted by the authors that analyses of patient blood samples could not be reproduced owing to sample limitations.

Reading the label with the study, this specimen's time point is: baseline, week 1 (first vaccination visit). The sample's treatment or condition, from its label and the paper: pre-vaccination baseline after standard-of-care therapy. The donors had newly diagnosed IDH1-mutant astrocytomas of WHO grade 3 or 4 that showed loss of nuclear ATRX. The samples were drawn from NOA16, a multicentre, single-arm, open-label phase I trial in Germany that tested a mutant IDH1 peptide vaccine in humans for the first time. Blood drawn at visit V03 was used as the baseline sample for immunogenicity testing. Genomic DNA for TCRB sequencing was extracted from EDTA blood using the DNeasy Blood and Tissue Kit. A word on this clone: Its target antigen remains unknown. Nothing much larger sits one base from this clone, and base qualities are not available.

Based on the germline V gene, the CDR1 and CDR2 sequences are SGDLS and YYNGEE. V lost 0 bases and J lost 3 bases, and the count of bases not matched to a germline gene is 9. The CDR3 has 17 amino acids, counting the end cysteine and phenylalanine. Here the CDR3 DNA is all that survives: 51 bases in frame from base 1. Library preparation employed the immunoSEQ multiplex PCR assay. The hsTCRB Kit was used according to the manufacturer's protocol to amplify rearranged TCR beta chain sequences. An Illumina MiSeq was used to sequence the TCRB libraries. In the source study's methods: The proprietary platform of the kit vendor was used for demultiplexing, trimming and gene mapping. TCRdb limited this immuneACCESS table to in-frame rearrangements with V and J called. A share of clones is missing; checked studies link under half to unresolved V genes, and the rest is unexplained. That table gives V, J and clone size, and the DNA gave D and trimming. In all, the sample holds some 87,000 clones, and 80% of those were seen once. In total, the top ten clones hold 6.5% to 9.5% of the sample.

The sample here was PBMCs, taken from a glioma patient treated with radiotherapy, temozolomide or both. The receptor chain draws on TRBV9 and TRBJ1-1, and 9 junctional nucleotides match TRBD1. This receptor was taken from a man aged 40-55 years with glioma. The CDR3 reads CASSVVGQGRGYTEAFF. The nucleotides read TGTGCCAGCAGCGTAGTGGGACAGGGAAGGGGATACACTGAAGCTTTCTTT.